The 18 T cell receptor beta chains below all came from one sample that was sequenced in a study of OX40 agonist ivuxolimab in advanced cancers. TCRdb keeps only in-frame clones here, not all; method: immunoSEQ multiplex PCR. The sample contains fewer than 100,000 clones, roughly 87% of which appear only once. The sample here was CD4+ or CD8+ T cells sorted from blood, taken in a trial of the OX40 agonist ivuxolimab. The receptor source for this set is an adult with an advanced solid tumor such as melanoma, head and neck, liver or kidney cancer.

The chain has TRBV6-1 and TRBJ2-3; 11 nucleotides align to TRBD2. V trimming: 2 bases; J trimming: 6 bases; junction bases outside the gene matches: 4. Germline loops: CDR1 MNHNS, CDR2 SASEGT. The CDR3 is 15 residues long. CDR3 sequence reads: CASSELAGGMDTQYF. The CDR3 DNA follows: TGTGCCAGCAGTGAATTAGCGGGGGGGATGGATACGCAGTATTTT.

This chain joins TRBV9 and TRBJ2-1, with D perhaps matching TRBD2 (7 bases). The V end was cut by 6 bases, the J end by 5 bases, with 24 bases between. The CDR3 totals 17 residues. Germline V lookup: CDR1 SGDLS, CDR2 YYNGEE. The CDR3 nucleotides read TGTGCCAGCAATCCAGTGGGGGGGCCAGAAGACAACAATGAGCAGTTCTTC. Residues: CASNPVGGPEDNNEQFF.

This clone was picked up one time. The chain uses TRBV7-8 and TRBJ2-4, with D possibly being TRBD1 or TRBD2 (5 bases each). The germline CDR1 and CDR2 sequences are SGHVS and FQNEAQ. V was pared by 4 bases and J by 1 base, with 23 bases between. This CDR3 is built from 19 residues. CDR3 nucleotide sequence: TGTGCCAGCAGCTCAATGGGACGGGGTAGAGGCTTCGCCAAAAACATTCAGTACTTC. Translation: CASSSMGRGRGFAKNIQYF.

The chain links TRBV21-1 to TRBJ2-1. TRBV21-1 is a recognized pseudogene. The CDR3 covers 17 residues. CDR3 nucleotide sequence: TGTGCCAGCAGCAACAGACTAGTGGGGGCCACCTACAATGAGCAGTTCTTC. Amino acids: CASSNRLVGATYNEQFF.

The CDR3 bases are TGTGCCAGCAGCCCCTTTCAGTATCAGCCCCAGCATTTT. This gives the protein CASSPFQYQPQHF. This chain uses TRBV7-8 with TRBJ1-5, with D unclear. Germline assignment: CDR1 SGHVS and CDR2 FQNEAQ. The CDR3 contains 13 residues. The V end lost 5 bases, the J end lost 5 bases, and 10 bases lay between the germline ends.

The chain has TRBV28 and TRBJ1-2, with D tentatively TRBD1 (5 bases). With 2 bases removed from V and 3 bases from J, the gap between germline ends came to 16 bases. The CDR3 loop spans 16 amino acids. Germline loops: CDR1 MDHEN, CDR2 SYDVKM. CDR3 bases: TGTGCCAGCAGTTTAGGGGGACTATATAGGGACTATGGCTACACCTTC. Protein: CASSLGGLYRDYGYTF.

In this sample, this clone turned up a few times. The genes are TRBV5-6 and TRBJ2-3, with D tentatively TRBD1 or TRBD2 (5 bases each). Per the germline V gene, CDR1 is SGHDT and CDR2 is YYEEEE. The CDR3 runs to 16 residues. Trimming removed 6 bases from V and 2 bases from J, with 19 bases in between. CDR3 protein: CASTEPGTALTDTQYF. The CDR3 DNA is TGTGCCAGCACCGAACCAGGGACCGCCCTCACAGATACGCAGTATTTT. Filled out from reference TRBV5-6 and TRBJ2-3, the complete variable domain reads DAGVTQSPTHLIKTRGQQVTLRCSPKSGHDTVSWYQQALGQGPQFIFQYYEEEERQRGNFPDRFSGHQFPNYSSELNVNALLLGDSALYLCASTEPGTALTDTQYFGPGTRLTVL.

This chain uses TRBV6-6 with TRBJ1-1; D perhaps matches TRBD1 (6 bases). Trimming took 8 bases from V and 12 from J, leaving 19 bases between them. Germline values: CDR1 MNHNY, CDR2 SVGAGI (reference sequence). This CDR3 contains 12 residues. The CDR3, as DNA: TGTGCCAGCTTCGAAACTGCAGGGGAAACTTTCTTT. Translated: CASFETAGETFF.

The V and J genes are TRBV6-6 and TRBJ1-1, with no clear D. V lost 5 bases and J 2 bases, leaving 15 bases between the germline ends. There are 15 residues in the CDR3. Germline V lookup: CDR1 MNHNY, CDR2 SVGAGI (reference sequence). The CDR3 sequence: CASSREEAANTEAFF. The CDR3 DNA sequence: TGTGCCAGCAGTCGGGAGGAGGCAGCCAACACTGAAGCTTTCTTT.

The V and J genes are TRBV6-5 and TRBJ2-1, with a tentative D call TRBD2 (5 bases). Germline CDR1 MNHEY, CDR2 SVGAGI. The CDR3 has 15 residues. V lost 6 bases and J 5 bases, leaving 17 bases between the germline ends. CDR3 nucleotide sequence: TGTGCCAGCAGCGATGCCAGCCTAGCCCACAATGAGCAGTTCTTC. Translating gives CASSDASLAHNEQFF.

The chain joins TRBV10-3 to TRBJ1-1; D is perhaps TRBD1 (6 bases). The CDR3 spans 17 residues. V lost 0 bases and J 1 base, leaving 15 bases between the germline ends. The germline CDR1 and CDR2 sequences are ENHRY and SYGVKD. The CDR3 reads CAISESAQTGKNTEAFF. DNA of the CDR3: TGTGCCATCAGTGAGTCGGCCCAAACAGGGAAGAACACTGAAGCTTTCTTT.

J is TRBJ1-2 and V is TRBV6-5; no definite D call. V was trimmed by 2 bases and J by 8 bases, leaving 21 bases between them. CDR3 size: 16 residues. Germline loops: CDR1 MNHEY, CDR2 SVGAGI. The CDR3 region is CASSYTALTLLGGYTF. As DNA, the CDR3 is TGTGCCAGCAGTTACACGGCCCTTACCTTACTAGGAGGCTACACCTTC.

The V gene is TRBV5-5, the J gene TRBJ2-3; D not resolved. V was cut by 7 bases and J by 6 bases, with 12 bases left in between. This CDR3 has 12 residues. Germline CDR1 SGHKS, CDR2 YYEKEE (reference sequence). The CDR3 sequence is CASGDSSDTQYF. The CDR3 coding sequence is TGTGCCAGCGGAGACTCTTCCGATACGCAGTATTTT.

The chain carries TRBV6-1 and TRBJ1-5; 9 bases align to TRBD1. Germline loops: CDR1 MNHNS, CDR2 SASEGT. There are 15 residues in the CDR3. V lost 10 bases, J lost 4 bases, and 11 bases stayed unmatched. The chain's CDR3 is CATLLSGTGNQPQHF. CDR3 sequence (DNA): TGTGCCACTCTGTTATCCGGGACAGGGAATCAGCCCCAGCATTTT.

The chain combines TRBV5-1 with TRBJ2-7, with D possibly being TRBD1 or TRBD2 (5 bases each). The germline gives CDR1 SGHRS, CDR2 YFSETQ. This CDR3 spans 12 amino acids. V lost 1 base to trimming and J lost 6 bases, with 8 bases between them. CDR3 DNA: TGCGCCAGCAGCTTGCGGGGCCTCGAGCAGTACTTC. Translating it yields CASSLRGLEQYF.

This sequence joins TRBV5-1 and TRBJ2-7; D not certain. There are 11 residues in the CDR3. Trimming took off 4 bases at V and 7 bases at J, with 9 bases between the two ends. The germline gives CDR1 SGHRS, CDR2 YFSETQ. CDR3 nucleotide sequence: TGCGCCAGCAGCCAATTGGGGGAGCAGTACTTC. Its protein product is CASSQLGEQYF. The variable domain in full, with the rest retrieved from reference TRBV5-1 and TRBJ2-7, is KAGVTQTPRYLIKTRGQQVTLSCSPISGHRSVSWYQQTPGQGLQFLFEYFSETQRNKGNFPGRFSGRQFSNSRSEMNVSTLELGDSALYLCASSQLGEQYFGPGTRLTVT.

J is TRBJ2-3 and V is TRBV27; D call uncertain. The CDR3 length is 14 residues. Germline V gene data show CDR1 as MNHEY and CDR2 as SMNVEV (reference sequence). V dropped 4 bases and J dropped 6 bases, with 14 bases sitting between them. Here the CDR3 DNA reads TGTGCCAGCAGTTCGACATTCCTGGGTGATACGCAGTATTTT. Its protein product is CASSSTFLGDTQYF.

About this clone itself: The same CDR3 is also encoded by other DNA sequences in this sample. V usage is TRBV7-3 and J usage is TRBJ2-2, with D perhaps TRBD1 (5 bases). The V gene's germline CDR1 is SGHTA and CDR2 FQGTGA. Trimming removed 5 bases at V and 1 base at J, with 14 bases between. The CDR3 length is 16 residues. CDR3 DNA sequence: TGTGCCAGCAGCCCGGGTGGGCAGGGGAACACCGGGGAGCTGTTTTTT. Amino acids: CASSPGGQGNTGELFF.